This is a list of T cell receptor beta chains from one sample in a study of CD8 T cells in ankylosing spondylitis. Using its own MiXCR run on the 5' RACE reads, TCRdb lists one record per CDR3 protein. The sample yields hundreds of thousands of distinct CDR3 sequences, roughly 12% seen once. The specimen was blood, either unsorted or a sorted T cell fraction (not recorded which). The receptors stem from a male donor with ankylosing spondylitis. Each CDR3 is given with its conserved first and last residue. The order of the fields is J gene, clone size, V gene, D gene, CDR3 DNA, CDR3 protein. The D gene is left open where the match is weak. A row's size may be missing; if present it is once, few, many or a size class.

J gene: TRBJ2-1
clone size: few
V gene: TRBV6-2/TRBV6-3
D gene: TRBD2
CDR3 DNA: TGTGCCAGCAGTTTGCGCGGGAGTGGAAACAATGAGCAGTTCTTC
CDR3 protein: CASSLRGSGNNEQFF

J gene: TRBJ1-1
clone size: few
V gene: TRBV11-2
D gene: NA
CDR3 DNA: TGTGCCAGCAGCTTAGGCCTGAAGGGCAGGAGGCTATCGATGAACACTGAAGCTTTCTTT
CDR3 protein: CASSLGLKGRRLSMNTEAFF

J gene: TRBJ1-4
clone size: few
V gene: TRBV6-1
D gene: NA
CDR3 DNA: TGTGCCAGCAGTGAAATGACAGACGAAAAACTGTTTTTT
CDR3 protein: CASSEMTDEKLFF

J gene: TRBJ2-3
clone size: NA
V gene: TRBV5-5
D gene: NA
CDR3 DNA: TGTGCCAGCAGCTTCTCGGGGGAGCCAGATACGCAGTATTTT
CDR3 protein: CASSFSGEPDTQYF

J gene: TRBJ1-5
clone size: many
V gene: TRBV20-1
D gene: NA
CDR3 DNA: TGCAGTGCTAACCCTGGACAGCTCAATCAGCCCCAGCATTTT
CDR3 protein: CSANPGQLNQPQHF

J gene: TRBJ1-2
clone size: few
V gene: TRBV6-5
D gene: NA
CDR3 DNA: TGTGCCAGCAGTTACCTGGCGGGCAGGTCCTTTACCTATGGCTACACCTTC
CDR3 protein: CASSYLAGRSFTYGYTF

J gene: TRBJ2-1
clone size: many
V gene: TRBV18
D gene: NA
CDR3 DNA: TGTGCCAGCTCACCATTGAGTCTAATCACCAATGAGCAGTTCTTC
CDR3 protein: CASSPLSLITNEQFF

J gene: TRBJ2-1
clone size: few
V gene: TRBV20-1
D gene: NA
CDR3 DNA: TGCAGTGCTCAGGGGGGGGGCCCTTACAATGAGCAGTTCTTC
CDR3 protein: CSAQGGGPYNEQFF

J gene: TRBJ2-7
clone size: NA
V gene: TRBV18
D gene: NA
CDR3 DNA: TGTGCCAGCTCACCTGCGGAAATAGCCTACGAGCAGTACTTC
CDR3 protein: CASSPAEIAYEQYF

J gene: TRBJ2-7
clone size: NA
V gene: TRBV7-2
D gene: NA
CDR3 DNA: TGTGCCAGCAGCTTAGCCAGGACTACGTACGAGCAGTACTTC
CDR3 protein: CASSLARTTYEQYF

J gene: TRBJ1-2
clone size: NA
V gene: TRBV4-3
D gene: NA
CDR3 DNA: TGCGCCAGCAGCCAAGGGGACTCTTGGGGCTACACCTTC
CDR3 protein: CASSQGDSWGYTF

J gene: TRBJ1-1
clone size: few
V gene: TRBV18
D gene: NA
CDR3 DNA: TGTGCCAGCTCACCAATACACACCAGCGGCACTGAAGCTTTCTTT
CDR3 protein: CASSPIHTSGTEAFF

J gene: TRBJ2-1
clone size: NA
V gene: TRBV20-1
D gene: NA
CDR3 DNA: TGCAGTGCGCGCCGACTAGTGGTGTCCTACAATGAGCAGTTCTTC
CDR3 protein: CSARRLVVSYNEQFF

J gene: TRBJ2-3
clone size: few
V gene: TRBV7-2
D gene: TRBD2
CDR3 DNA: TGTGCCAGCAGCTTGTTTTTAGCGGGAGGCACAGATACGCAGTATTTT
CDR3 protein: CASSLFLAGGTDTQYF

J gene: TRBJ1-2
clone size: few
V gene: TRBV20-1
D gene: TRBD1
CDR3 DNA: TGCAGTGCTAGCCCGGGACAGGGGACAATTGGCTACACCTTC
CDR3 protein: CSASPGQGTIGYTF

J gene: TRBJ2-2
clone size: few
V gene: TRBV5-1
D gene: TRBD2
CDR3 DNA: TGCGCCAGCAGCTACCTAGCGGGAGAGGTCGGGGAGCTGTTTTTT
CDR3 protein: CASSYLAGEVGELFF

J gene: TRBJ1-1
clone size: NA
V gene: TRBV20-1
D gene: NA
CDR3 DNA: TGCAGTGCTAGAAGAGGCGCACGGAACACTGAAGCTTTCTTT
CDR3 protein: CSARRGARNTEAFF

J gene: TRBJ1-4
clone size: NA
V gene: TRBV20-1
D gene: NA
CDR3 DNA: TGCAGTGCTAGAGGAATTACGAATGAAAAACTGTTTTTT
CDR3 protein: CSARGITNEKLFF

J gene: TRBJ1-1
clone size: few
V gene: TRBV5-1
D gene: TRBD1
CDR3 DNA: TGCGCCAGCAGCAAAGGGACAGGGATGAACACTGAAGCTTTCTTT
CDR3 protein: CASSKGTGMNTEAFF